Listed below are T cell receptor beta chains from one sample, sequenced in a study of blood T cells in healthy people across ages. In TCRdb, the 5' RACE reads were re-called with MiXCR into one record per CDR3 protein. The sample contains fewer than 950,000 distinct CDR3 sequences, under 40% of which appear only once. Sequencing was carried out using blood. The receptors derive from a young man in good health. Both conserved end residues are part of each CDR3.

v_call,cdr3_aa
TRBV9,CASSAGSGTGGIHNEQYF
TRBV27,CASSLWQGGGEQFF
TRBV5-5,CASSLGINHDTEAFF
TRBV12-3/TRBV12-4,CASSFGNQQGEQFF
TRBV5-1,CASSATSGTGYTF
TRBV9,CASSAGRPAYEQYF
TRBV2,CASSAGIGSNEKLFF
TRBV7-6,CASSLVEVKSYNEQFF
TRBV20-1,CSAPLNSYGYTF
TRBV19,CASSTRTATANYGYTF
TRBV5-1,CASSLGLGVTQYF
TRBV29-1,CGVGGDEAFF
TRBV12-3/TRBV12-4,CASSLNLGNEQFF
TRBV20-1,CSADAGRIGYGYTF
TRBV7-2,CASSLQSFSPTDTQYF
TRBV4-2,CASSQEGRGYTF
TRBV27,CASSLGRDNMMNTEAFF
TRBV6-6,CASSYSGANTEAFF
TRBV2,CASSGGLNNEQFF
TRBV20-1,CSGYGRQAENTEAFF
TRBV12-3/TRBV12-4,CASRGNRGRGSYEQYF
TRBV5-5,CASSRNPGTDTGELFF
TRBV27,CASSPGITGELFF
TRBV7-2,CASSLASDRGAFF
TRBV9,CASSRDADLQETQYF
TRBV20-1,CSARDRKNTEAFF
TRBV7-9,CASSFRVSLAGRDTQYF
TRBV20-1,CSAVGLQETQYF
TRBV12-3/TRBV12-4,CASSWGGGGEDEQFF
TRBV12-3/TRBV12-4,CASSWAASRCSNQPQHF
TRBV12-3/TRBV12-4,CASSLVPPVEQFF
TRBV5-1,CASSLGGSGNEQYF
TRBV11-1,CASSLVPSDTQYF
TRBV3-1,CASSQEGGRTGELFF
TRBV4-3,CASSQGSRTDTQYF
TRBV15,CATSRGLAGAYEQYF
TRBV12-3/TRBV12-4,CASSLGIHLDKKGYTF
TRBV4-3,CASSPYGTRSETQYF
TRBV18,CASSTGDRLTMSYTF
TRBV7-6,CASSPSGQGSQPQHF
TRBV29-1,CSVRTPGLDTGELFF
TRBV9,CASSTTGGFGYTF
TRBV20-1,CSARDTMRGHTEAFF